The subject of this entry is one T cell receptor beta chain. What it binds is not known. Germline CDR1 SGHDT, CDR2 YYEEEE. The CDR3 is made up of 15 amino acids. V lost 0 bases and J lost 4, with 10 bases in between. The data were taken from a study of T cell repertoires in urothelial bladder cancer. Study background: The approximately 12 resected lesions were three cT0, three cTa, three cT1 and three cT2 or greater.

Produced via immunoSEQ multiplex PCR; TCRdb's table is partial and in-frame only. The sample records some 9,000 clones, 50% to 75% being singletons. Findings and limits, study-wide: In carcinoma specimens, a single clone made up to roughly 17% of infiltrating lymphocytes. Median T cells were roughly 5,500 in carcinoma and over 20,000 in benign specimens. Median infiltrating lymphocyte percentage was over 1.5% in carcinoma specimens.

The TCR comes from a human donor with urothelial carcinoma. The chain has TRBV5-6 and TRBJ1-4; D remains ambiguous. Sequenced material: tumor-infiltrating cells from bladder cancer. CDR3 residues: CASSLVGGFNEKLFF. Here the CDR3 DNA reads TGTGCCAGCAGCTTGGTTGGCGGATTTAATGAAAAACTGTTTTTT. Full variable domain (remainder filled in from reference TRBV5-6 and TRBJ1-4): DAGVTQSPTHLIKTRGQQVTLRCSPKSGHDTVSWYQQALGQGPQFIFQYYEEEERQRGNFPDRFSGHQFPNYSSELNVNALLLGDSALYLCASSLVGGFNEKLFFGSGTQLSVL.